These 27 T cell receptor beta chains were all obtained from the same sample, sequenced in a study of cytomegalovirus exposure and HLA in healthy donors. In the PCR, 60 Vbeta and 13 Jbeta primers were used. The protocol was immunoSEQ multiplex PCR, while the TCRdb copy is restricted to in-frame clones and leaves out a portion. The top ten clones hold about 2.5% of a sample with around 280,000 clones, 70% to 90% of them seen once. Sequenced sample: PBMCs. The receptors derive from a young woman in good health and CMV-seronegative.

In regard to this clone: Other DNA sequences of this sample code for an identical CDR3. The chain carries TRBV5-1 and TRBJ2-3; D is undetermined. CDR1 SGHRS and CDR2 YFSETQ come from the germline V gene. Trimming left V 5 bases short and J 6 bases short, with 7 bases between. The CDR3 is 11 amino acids. CDR3 sequence: CASSSPDTQYF. The DNA for the CDR3 is TGCGCCAGCAGTAGCCCGGATACGCAGTATTTT.

J is TRBJ2-7 and V is TRBV19, with D possibly matching TRBD1 (6 bases). CDR3 length equals 14 residues. The V end was cut by 9 bases, the J end by 3 bases, with 18 bases between. The germline V gene encodes CDR1 LNHDA and CDR2 SQIVND (reference sequence). DNA of the CDR3: TGTGCCAGCGCCCAAGGGGGTTCTCTCTACGAGCAGTACTTC. It specifies CASAQGGSLYEQYF.

DNA for the CDR3: TGTGCCAGCAGCGAAACAGGCAGGGGGCGAATGAACTATGGCTACACCTTC. Protein product: CASSETGRGRMNYGYTF. The genes are TRBV5-6 and TRBJ1-2; 8 positions agree with TRBD1. The CDR3 spans 17 residues. CDR1 and CDR2 (germline): SGHDT, YYEEEE. V gave up 4 bases and J gave up 2 bases; unmatched junction bases: 13.

The chain employs TRBV19 and TRBJ2-5, with D unclear. The CDR3 spans 11 residues. Trimming shortened V by 5 bases and J by 6 bases, and 7 bases separated the two germline ends. Per the germline V gene, CDR1 is LNHDA and CDR2 is SQIVND (reference sequence). This CDR3 is CASSSEKTQYF. For the CDR3, the DNA is TGTGCCAGTAGTTCCGAGAAGACCCAGTACTTC.

The V call is TRBV21-1, the J call TRBJ1-1; the DNA was not compared with TRBD1, the D call given in the table. TRBV21-1 is deemed a pseudogene. The CDR3 contains 14 residues. CDR3 coding DNA: TGTGCCAGCAGCAAAGCCAGGGGGCGTAATGAAGCTTTCTTT. Its translation: CASSKARGRNEAFF.

The genes are TRBV2 and TRBJ1-2; no reliable D call. The CDR3 extends over 12 amino acids. Per the germline V gene, CDR1 is SNHLY and CDR2 is FYNNEI. V was pared by 6 bases and J by 0 bases, with 5 bases between. The CDR3, as DNA: TGTGCCAGCAGCCTAGCTAACTATGGCTACACCTTC. Translated, it gives CASSLANYGYTF.

The gene calls are TRBV4-1 and TRBJ2-5; possible D gene TRBD2, 7 bases. The V end lost 1 base, the J end lost 5 bases, and 20 bases lay between the germline ends. Germline CDR1 is MGHRA and CDR2 is YSYEKL. There are 17 residues in the CDR3. The CDR3 DNA reads TGCGCCAGCAGCCAAGCGGGGGGCCTTTCGGTTGGGGAGACCCAGTACTTC. This encodes CASSQAGGLSVGETQYF.

The chain employs TRBV7-2 and TRBJ2-1; TRBD2 aligns across 7 bases. The germline CDR1 and CDR2 sequences are SGHTA and FQGNSA. This CDR3 comprises 16 residues. J was trimmed by 0 bases and V by 6 bases; bases with no gene match: 8. CDR3 in amino acids: CASRNGGTSSYNEQFF. For the CDR3, the DNA is TGTGCCAGCAGAAACGGGGGGACGAGCTCCTACAATGAGCAGTTCTTC. The variable domain in full, completed from reference TRBV7-2 and TRBJ2-1, reads GAGVSQSPSNKVTEKGKDVELRCDPISGHTALYWYRQSLGQGLEFLIYFQGNSAPDKSGLPSDRFSAERTGGSVSTLTIQRTQQEDSAVYLCASRNGGTSSYNEQFFGPGTRLTVL.

The chain combines TRBV2 with TRBJ1-3, with D uncertain. V lost 7 bases and J lost 0, with 7 bases in between. CDR3 length: 13 amino acids. Germline V gene sequence: CDR1 SNHLY, CDR2 FYNNEI. CDR3 nucleotide sequence: TGTGCCAGCACCGGGTTCTCTGGAAACACCATATATTTT. It is translated as CASTGFSGNTIYF.

CDR3 amino acids: CASSVDQNTEAFF. The DNA for the CDR3 is TGTGCCAGCAGCGTAGATCAGAACACTGAAGCTTTCTTT. This chain links TRBV9 with TRBJ1-1; D call uncertain. The V and J ends lost 0 bases and 1 base respectively, with 4 bases between them. This CDR3 comprises 13 residues. Germline lookup yields CDR1 SGDLS and CDR2 YYNGEE.

CDR3 sequence reads: CASSPIDKEKLFF. CDR3 in DNA: TGTGCCAGCTCACCTATAGATAAGGAAAAACTGTTTTTT. The chain links TRBV18 to TRBJ1-4; no clear D gene. The CDR3 spans 13 residues. Germline-derived CDR1 and CDR2 are KGHSH and LQKENI. V was clipped by 3 bases and J by 8 bases, with 10 bases between them.

The gene calls are TRBV15 and TRBJ1-1, with D perhaps matching TRBD1 (6 bases). The germline CDR1 and CDR2 sequences are LNHNV and YYDKDF (reference sequence). This CDR3 is 16 amino acids long. Trimming stripped 1 base from V and 3 bases from J, with 15 bases between. CDR3 bases: TGTGCCACCAGCAGAGGGATGGGTAGGGGGTACACTGAAGCTTTCTTT. Translation gives CATSRGMGRGYTEAFF. The full variable domain, in which reference TRBV15 and TRBJ1-1 provide the parts outside the CDR3, is DAMVIQNPRYQVTQFGKPVTLSCSQTLNHNVMYWYQQKSSQAPKLLFHYYDKDFNNEADTPDNFQSRRPNTSFCFLDIRSPGLGDTAMYLCATSRGMGRGYTEAFFGQGTRLTVV.

This clone was seen just once. The rearrangement links TRBV6-1 to TRBJ1-2, with a tentative D call TRBD1 (6 bases). CDR3 length: 16 residues. The germline CDR1 and CDR2 sequences are MNHNS and SASEGT. V lost 1 base and J 6 bases, leaving 18 bases between the germline ends. The CDR3 DNA is TGTGCCAGCAGTGAAGTAGGCCGCCTAGGGGGGGATGGCTACACCTTC. Translating gives CASSEVGRLGGDGYTF.

This chain uses TRBV4-2 with TRBJ2-1, with 10 bases fitting TRBD2. With V trimmed by 3 bases and J by 7 bases, 12 bases remained unmatched. The CDR3 loop spans 17 amino acids. Germline assignment: CDR1 LGHNA and CDR2 YNFKEQ. The CDR3 loop reads CASSHLGERGGDNEQFF. CDR3 coding DNA: TGTGCCAGCAGCCACCTGGGTGAGCGGGGGGGAGATAATGAGCAGTTCTTC.

This clone was recorded only once. V usage is TRBV4-1 and J usage is TRBJ1-2; 9 bases map to TRBD1. Germline trimming cut 1 base from V and 8 bases from J; bases unmatched to any gene: 8. Germline loops: CDR1 MGHRA, CDR2 YSYEKL. This CDR3 is 15 amino acids long. Written as DNA, the CDR3 is TGCGCCAGCAGCCAAGGACTACAGGGGGCGGTGGGCTACACCTTC. Amino acids: CASSQGLQGAVGYTF.

The genes are TRBV7-3 and TRBJ2-3; 11 positions match TRBD2. CDR1 and CDR2 from the germline V gene are SGHTA and FQGTGA. CDR3 length equals 17 residues. The V segment lost 1 base and the J segment 5 bases; nucleotides outside the gene matches: 8. The CDR3 protein is CASSLSGLAGGRDTQYF. CDR3 in DNA: TGTGCCAGCAGCTTAAGTGGCCTAGCGGGGGGTCGAGATACGCAGTATTTT. Variable domain in full (rest from reference TRBV7-3 and TRBJ2-3): GAGVSQTPSNKVTEKGKYVELRCDPISGHTALYWYRQSLGQGPEFLIYFQGTGAADDSGLPNDRFFAVRPEGSVSTLKIQRTERGDSAVYLCASSLSGLAGGRDTQYFGPGTRLTVL.

As concerns this clone: Additional DNA sequences in this sample encode the identical CDR3. The chain recombines TRBV7-2 with TRBJ2-1, with TRBD1 identical over 7 bases. Trimming cost V 1 base and J 8 bases; bases outside gene matches: 11. The CDR3 runs to 16 residues. The germline gives CDR1 SGHTA, CDR2 FQGNSA. The CDR3 DNA reads as TGTGCCAGCAGCTTAGATAGCAGGGGGTTGCGGGATGAGCAGTTCTTC. Translated: CASSLDSRGLRDEQFF. The full variable domain, completed using reference TRBV7-2 and TRBJ2-1, is GAGVSQSPSNKVTEKGKDVELRCDPISGHTALYWYRQSLGQGLEFLIYFQGNSAPDKSGLPSDRFSAERTGGSVSTLTIQRTQQEDSAVYLCASSLDSRGLRDEQFFGPGTRLTVL.

The rearrangement links TRBV30 to TRBJ1-1, with TRBD1 matching over 9 bases. Germline V gene data show CDR1 as GTSNPN and CDR2 as SVGIG (reference sequence). This CDR3 has 16 residues. V gave up 1 base and J gave up 5 bases; unmatched junction bases: 11. CDR3 in amino acids: CAWSAYQQGAKTEAFF. For the CDR3, the DNA is TGTGCCTGGAGTGCCTACCAACAGGGGGCGAAAACTGAAGCTTTCTTT.

This chain uses TRBV18 with TRBJ2-7; TRBD1 matches 7 bases. The V and J ends lost 4 bases and 4 bases, in that order; junction bases with no gene match: 7. The CDR3 totals 14 residues. CDR1 and CDR2 from the germline V gene are KGHSH and LQKENI. CDR3 region: CASSLLTGEYEQYF. The CDR3 DNA follows: TGTGCCAGCTCACTACTCACAGGGGAATACGAGCAGTACTTC. The whole variable domain, filled in from reference TRBV18 and TRBJ2-7, reads NAGVMQNPRHLVRRRGQEARLRCSPMKGHSHVYWYRQLPEEGLKFMVYLQKENIIDESGMPKERFSAEFPKEGPSILRIQQVVRGDSAAYFCASSLLTGEYEQYFGPGTRLTVT.

In this sample, this clone turned up once. The CDR3 DNA is TGTGCCAGCAGCTTCAGGGGGAACACTGAAGCTTTCTTT. It codes for CASSFRGNTEAFF. The rearrangement uses TRBV7-3 and TRBJ1-1, with a tentative D call TRBD1 (6 bases). With 3 bases removed from V and 1 base from J, the gap between germline ends came to 6 bases. The germline V gene has CDR1 SGHTA and CDR2 FQGTGA. The CDR3 is 13 residues long. The whole variable domain, remainder taken from reference TRBV7-3 and TRBJ1-1, is GAGVSQTPSNKVTEKGKYVELRCDPISGHTALYWYRQSLGQGPEFLIYFQGTGAADDSGLPNDRFFAVRPEGSVSTLKIQRTERGDSAVYLCASSFRGNTEAFFGQGTRLTVV.

The V call is TRBV6-4, the J call TRBJ1-4; D is possibly TRBD1 (5 bases). The CDR3 extends over 13 amino acids. The germline V and J ends were trimmed by 4 bases and 8 bases, with 11 bases remaining between them. Germline loops: CDR1 MRHNA, CDR2 SNTAGT. The CDR3 DNA reads TGTGCCAGCAGTGTTCGGGGGTCGGAAAAACTGTTTTTT. It codes for CASSVRGSEKLFF.

This clone was seen once. The chain links TRBV19 to TRBJ1-1; D unresolved. The CDR3 runs to 15 residues. Germline CDR1 is LNHDA and CDR2 is SQIVND (reference sequence). V was cut by 7 bases and J by 1 base, with 16 bases left in between. The CDR3 protein is CASTIYSGGNTEAFF. The CDR3 DNA reads as TGTGCCAGTACCATCTACTCCGGCGGGAACACTGAAGCTTTCTTT.

The gene calls are TRBV4-1 and TRBJ1-2, with no clear D. CDR1 and CDR2 (germline): MGHRA, YSYEKL. V lost 0 bases and J lost 1, with 9 bases in between. CDR3 length equals 15 residues. CDR3 DNA: TGCGCCAGCAGCCAAGAAACAGCCCATAACTATGGCTACACCTTC. This gives the protein CASSQETAHNYGYTF.

J is TRBJ1-2 and V is TRBV7-2, with a possible D match to TRBD1 (5 bases). V dropped 1 base and J dropped 4 bases, with 7 bases sitting between them. The CDR3 is 13 amino acids. Germline loops: CDR1 SGHTA, CDR2 FQGNSA. The CDR3 bases are TGTGCCAGCAGCTTAGGCACAGGCTATGGCTACACCTTC. The encoded protein is CASSLGTGYGYTF. Filled out from reference TRBV7-2 and TRBJ1-2, the complete variable domain reads GAGVSQSPSNKVTEKGKDVELRCDPISGHTALYWYRQSLGQGLEFLIYFQGNSAPDKSGLPSDRFSAERTGGSVSTLTIQRTQQEDSAVYLCASSLGTGYGYTFGSGTRLTVV.

The J gene is TRBJ2-5, the V gene TRBV6-6, with TRBD2 as a possible D gene (6 bases). The V gene lost 8 bases and the J gene lost 3 bases, with 10 bases spanning the gap. CDR3 length: 12 amino acids. Germline CDR1 reads MNHNY; CDR2 reads SVGAGI (reference sequence). The CDR3 protein is CASRLVEETQYF. CDR3 nucleotides: TGTGCCAGCCGACTAGTTGAAGAGACCCAGTACTTC.

The chain has TRBV19 and TRBJ1-5; weak D call: TRBD1 (5 bases). The CDR3 extends over 17 amino acids. Trimming shortened V by 2 bases and J by 0 bases, and 14 bases separated the two germline ends. Germline CDR1 is LNHDA and CDR2 is SQIVND (reference sequence). CDR3 sequence: CASSILGLPDSNQPQHF. The CDR3 coding sequence is TGTGCCAGTAGTATATTGGGGCTGCCTGATAGCAATCAGCCCCAGCATTTT. The full variable domain, in which reference TRBV19 and TRBJ1-5 provide the parts outside the CDR3, is DGGITQSPKYLFRKEGQNVTLSCEQNLNHDAMYWYRQDPGQGLRLIYYSQIVNDFQKGDIAEGYSVSREKKESFPLTVTSAQKNPTAFYLCASSILGLPDSNQPQHFGDGTRLSIL.

The chain has TRBV11-3 and TRBJ2-1; no definite D call. Germline assignment: CDR1 SGHNT and CDR2 YENEEA. The V end was cut by 4 bases, the J end by 6 bases, with 10 bases between. The CDR3 is made up of 13 amino acids. The CDR3 DNA sequence: TGTGCCAGCAGCTCCCCGATCAGCAATGAGCAGTTCTTC. Protein product: CASSSPISNEQFF.